The present TCR beta chain was sequenced within a study of breast tumors, draining lymph nodes, adjacent tissues. TCRdb ran MiXCR on the multiplex PCR reads and lists one entry per CDR3 protein. The table shows around 140,000 distinct CDR3 sequences, with approximately 20% occurring only once. Samples came from axillary lymph nodes draining the breast cancer. The ends were cut back, 2 bases at V and 4 bases at J, with 9 bases in the middle. Germline-derived CDR1 and CDR2 are SGHNT and YYREEE (reference sequence). The CDR3 totals 13 residues. This clonotype was counted at least ten times. Antigen: not known. Study conclusions and caveats: Tumor TCR diversity was below lymph nodes but above nontumor tissue.

The rearrangement uses TRBV5-4 and TRBJ2-5; TRBD1 might be the D (6 bases). Sequenced material: axillary lymph node tissue. This TCR was sampled from a female donor with breast cancer. Some clones in this sample may be carry-over from other donors' samples. CDR3 DNA: TGTGCCAGCAGCTTCCAGGGGACAGAGACCCAGTACTTC. It yields the protein CASSFQGTETQYF.